The rows below give T cell receptor beta chains drawn from one sample of a study of T cell responses to AZD1222 COVID-19 vaccine. This table comes from immunoSEQ multiplex PCR, and its TCRdb copy is limited to in-frame clones, with some not included. The sample holds about 140,000 clones, approximately 91% seen once. The sequenced sample was peripheral blood, obtained on day 0 of AZD1222 vaccination. The receptors here all came from an adult in good health. CDR3s include the opening cysteine and the closing phenylalanine or tryptophan. A D gene is named only where the DNA matches it firmly.

J,D,V,CDR3,DNA
TRBJ2-3,NA,TRBV5-6,CASILNRGDTQYF,TGTGCCAGCATCCTTAATCGGGGAGATACGCAGTATTTT
TRBJ2-6,NA,TRBV2,CASWGRVNSGANVLTF,TGTGCCAGCTGGGGGAGAGTAAACTCTGGGGCCAACGTCCTGACTTTC
TRBJ2-7,TRBD2,TRBV4-1,CASSPTSGVYSYEQYF,TGCGCCAGCAGCCCCACGAGCGGGGTGTATTCCTACGAGCAGTACTTC
TRBJ1-2,NA,TRBV5-4,CASSANNYGYTF,TGTGCCAGCAGCGCGAACAACTATGGCTACACCTTC
TRBJ1-4,NA,TRBV6-5,CASSYSPRRNEKLFF,TGTGCCAGCAGTTACTCTCCCAGGAGAAATGAAAAACTGTTTTTT
TRBJ2-1,TRBD2,TRBV7-3,CASSEGRGYNEQFF,TGTGCCAGCAGCGAGGGGCGGGGGTACAATGAGCAGTTCTTC
TRBJ2-7,TRBD1,TRBV18,CASSDWTGTTVEQYF,TGTGCCAGCTCGGACTGGACAGGAACAACGGTCGAGCAGTACTTC
TRBJ1-3,NA,TRBV24-1,CATSPGPGNTIYF,TGTGCCACCAGTCCGGGACCGGGAAACACCATATATTTT
TRBJ2-6,NA,TRBV7-6,CASSVGGPGANVLTF,TGTGCCAGCTCGGTGGGGGGGCCTGGGGCCAACGTCCTGACTTTC
TRBJ1-1,NA,TRBV3-1/TRBV3-2,CASSQDRLRDVTSTEAFF,TGTGCCAGCAGCCAAGATAGGCTTAGGGACGTAACCAGCACTGAAGCTTTCTTT
TRBJ1-1,TRBD1,TRBV7-2,CASSLGQGWTEAFF,TGTGCCAGCAGCTTAGGACAGGGGTGGACTGAAGCTTTCTTT
TRBJ2-3,NA,TRBV5-5,CASSLIRLADTQYF,TGTGCCAGCAGCTTGATCCGGCTGGCAGATACGCAGTATTTT